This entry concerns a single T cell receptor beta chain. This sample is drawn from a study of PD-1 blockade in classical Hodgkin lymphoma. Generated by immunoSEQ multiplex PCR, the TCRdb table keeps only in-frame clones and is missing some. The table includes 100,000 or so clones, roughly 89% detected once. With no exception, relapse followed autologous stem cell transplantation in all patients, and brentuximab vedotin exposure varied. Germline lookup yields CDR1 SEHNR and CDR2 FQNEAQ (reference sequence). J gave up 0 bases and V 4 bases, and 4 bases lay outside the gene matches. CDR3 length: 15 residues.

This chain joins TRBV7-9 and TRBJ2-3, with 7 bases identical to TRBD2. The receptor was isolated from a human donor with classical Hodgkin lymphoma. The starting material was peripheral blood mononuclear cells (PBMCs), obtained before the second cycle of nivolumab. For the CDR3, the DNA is TGTGCCAGCAGCTCACGACTAGCCAGCACAGATACGCAGTATTTT. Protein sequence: CASSSRLASTDTQYF.